The entry below describes one TCR beta chain. Looked up from germline, CDR1 is SGHTA and CDR2 is FQGTGA. The CDR3 sequence is 15 residues long. After removal of 4 bases from V and 4 bases from J, the junction contained 5 bases not matched to a gene. The sample originates from a study of blood T cell repertoires in COVID-19. Only in-frame clones appear in the TCRdb table, and some are missing; sequencing was by immunoSEQ multiplex PCR. Among approximately 200,000 clones listed, about 81% were seen once. The rearrangement links TRBV7-3 to TRBJ2-1; 9 bases agree with TRBD2. The source material was PBMCs or T cells enriched from blood (not recorded which). This sequence originates from a man aged 35 to 55 who had recovered from COVID-19. This chain's CDR3 is CASSSGAGGYNEQFF. CDR3 nucleotide sequence: TGTGCCAGCAGCTCAGGAGCGGGAGGTTACAATGAGCAGTTCTTC.